These T cell receptor beta chains were read from a single sample in a study of cytomegalovirus exposure and HLA in healthy donors. The repertoire was sequenced with immunoSEQ multiplex PCR; TCRdb's copy has only in-frame clones and lacks some. The sample holds 200,000 to 250,000 clones, roughly 70% seen once. The sample taken for sequencing was PBMCs. These receptors all come from a man between 40 and 49 years old in good health and CMV-seropositive. Both conserved end residues are part of each CDR3. A D gene is named only where the DNA matches it firmly.

V gene	D gene	J gene	CDR3 protein
TRBV6-1	NA	TRBJ2-1	CASSEAHGSYNEQFF
TRBV6-6	NA	TRBJ2-3	CASSYLTAATDTQYF
TRBV29-1	TRBD1	TRBJ2-7	CSVKDRVLDEQYF
TRBV19	TRBD1	TRBJ1-6	CASSLPGTVNSPLHF
TRBV15	NA	TRBJ2-3	CATSRSSPGDTQYF
TRBV29-1	TRBD2	TRBJ2-3	CSVPDGAGGTDTQYF
TRBV7-2	NA	TRBJ2-2	CASSLGGPGTGELFF
TRBV12-5	NA	TRBJ1-2	CASGTGGGYGYTF
TRBV2	NA	TRBJ1-2	CASSRNGGGNYGYTF
TRBV29-1	TRBD1	TRBJ1-1	CSATQGQGLPGAEAFF
TRBV4-2	NA	TRBJ2-3	CASSQVGRDTQYF